The 12 T cell receptor beta chains below were found in one sample sequenced in a study of Ad26.COV2.S vaccination and SARS-CoV-2 variants. Described treatment: roughly 18 received Ad26.COV2.S at low or high dose, single or two shots; about 5 received placebo; per-sample allocation not given. Sampling occurred on day 63 after the first vaccine or placebo injection. Assay: immunoSEQ multiplex PCR; the TCRdb copy retains only in-frame clones and omits some. This repertoire shows approximately 480,000 clones, roughly 89% found once; its top ten account for roughly 13%. The sequencing here drew on peripheral blood, taken in a trial of Ad26.COV2.S vaccine versus placebo. These TCRs come from a person between 18 and 65 years old who received the Ad26.COV2.S COVID-19 vaccine or a placebo.

J is TRBJ2-7 and V is TRBV30; 7 nucleotides match TRBD2. From germline, CDR1 is GTSNPN and CDR2 SVGIG (reference sequence). The CDR3 covers 14 residues. Trimming took 0 bases from V and 6 from J; bases not matched to a gene: 8. CDR3 protein: CAWSVMGGIREQYF. Written as DNA, the CDR3 is TGTGCCTGGAGTGTAATGGGGGGGATACGCGAGCAGTACTTC.

V gene TRBV5-6 combines with J gene TRBJ2-7; D may correspond to TRBD1 or TRBD2 (5 bases each). The CDR3 loop spans 14 amino acids. V lost 4 bases, J lost 2 bases, and 13 bases lay in between. Germline V gene lookup returns CDR1 SGHDT and CDR2 YYEEEE. The CDR3 sequence is CASSIVRGAYEQYF. CDR3 DNA: TGTGCCAGCAGCATAGTACGGGGCGCCTACGAGCAGTACTTC.

The chain joins TRBV7-3 to TRBJ2-1, with TRBD2 identical over 13 bases. Germline values: CDR1 SGHTA, CDR2 FQGTGA. J gave up 7 bases and V 2 bases, and 8 bases lay outside the gene matches. This CDR3 has 17 residues. CDR3 loop: CASSLLGTGLAGNEQFF. CDR3 DNA sequence: TGTGCCAGCAGCTTACTCGGCACGGGACTAGCGGGGAATGAGCAGTTCTTC. Variable domain in full (rest from reference TRBV7-3 and TRBJ2-1): GAGVSQTPSNKVTEKGKYVELRCDPISGHTALYWYRQSLGQGPEFLIYFQGTGAADDSGLPNDRFFAVRPEGSVSTLKIQRTERGDSAVYLCASSLLGTGLAGNEQFFGPGTRLTVL.

The V and J genes are TRBV19 and TRBJ1-2; D perhaps matches TRBD1 (6 bases). The CDR3 is made up of 13 amino acids. The V gene lost 5 bases and the J gene lost 2 bases, with 9 bases spanning the gap. CDR1 and CDR2 (germline): LNHDA, SQIVND (reference sequence). CDR3 in amino acids: CASSRDTNYGYTF. CDR3 DNA: TGTGCCAGTAGTCGGGACACCAACTATGGCTACACCTTC.

The V and J genes are TRBV7-9 and TRBJ2-7, with a tentative D call TRBD1 (6 bases). V shed 0 bases and J shed 2 bases, with 11 bases lying between them. CDR3 length equals 15 residues. The germline CDR1 and CDR2 sequences are SEHNR and FQNEAQ (reference sequence). The CDR3 loop reads CASSLATGPTYEQYF. The DNA of the CDR3 is TGTGCCAGCAGCTTAGCGACAGGTCCTACCTACGAGCAGTACTTC.

The V gene is TRBV11-2, the J gene TRBJ2-2; 7 bases align to TRBD1. V lost 5 bases, J lost 9 bases, and 6 bases stayed unmatched. The CDR3 extends over 13 amino acids. Germline V gene lookup returns CDR1 SGHAT and CDR2 FQNNGV. The CDR3 protein is CASSRDRVRELFF. CDR3 in DNA: TGTGCCAGCAGCCGTGACAGGGTCCGGGAGCTGTTTTTT.

This chain uses TRBV5-1 with TRBJ2-7; TRBD1 agrees at 9 bases. CDR1 and CDR2 from the germline V gene are SGHRS and YFSETQ. The CDR3 runs to 15 residues. After removal of 0 bases from V and 6 bases from J, the junction contained 7 bases not matched to a gene. Here the CDR3 DNA reads TGCGCCAGCAGCTTGGTTACGGGACAGGGTTTCGAGCAGTACTTC. Translation: CASSLVTGQGFEQYF. Variable domain in full (rest from reference TRBV5-1 and TRBJ2-7): KAGVTQTPRYLIKTRGQQVTLSCSPISGHRSVSWYQQTPGQGLQFLFEYFSETQRNKGNFPGRFSGRQFSNSRSEMNVSTLELGDSALYLCASSLVTGQGFEQYFGPGTRLTVT.

V gene TRBV27 combines with J gene TRBJ2-1; perhaps D is TRBD1 or TRBD2 (6 bases each). The CDR3 is 15 residues long. Trimming pared 5 bases from V and 7 bases from J, leaving 18 bases between. Germline V lookup: CDR1 MNHEY, CDR2 SMNVEV (reference sequence). For the CDR3, the DNA is TGTGCCAGCAGTAAACAGGGAGGTCGGTTAAATGAGCAGTTCTTC. It is translated as CASSKQGGRLNEQFF.

V usage is TRBV4-2 and J usage is TRBJ2-5; D not certain. V lost 1 base and J lost 3, with 9 bases in between. The germline gives CDR1 LGHNA, CDR2 YNFKEQ. This CDR3 has 14 residues. The CDR3 DNA is TGTGCCAGCAGCCAAGTGGGTGGAAAAGAGACCCAGTACTTC. Protein: CASSQVGGKETQYF.

V gene TRBV10-3 combines with J gene TRBJ2-5, with D possibly being TRBD1 or TRBD2 (7 bases each). Germline loops: CDR1 ENHRY, CDR2 SYGVKD. CDR3 length equals 13 residues. V was shortened by 10 bases and J by 1 base, with 13 bases between the two germline ends. The CDR3 DNA reads TGTGCCACTGGGGAGGGGGCCCAAGAGACCCAGTACTTC. Translated: CATGEGAQETQYF.

V is TRBV4-3 and J is TRBJ2-3; a possible D gene is TRBD2 (7 bases). The CDR3 runs 15 residues. V lost 0 bases and J lost 4, with 11 bases in between. CDR1 and CDR2 from the germline V gene are LGHNA and YSLEER. The CDR3 DNA is TGCGCCAGCAGCCAAGATGGGGGGGGCGCAGATACGCAGTATTTT. This gives the protein CASSQDGGGADTQYF.

The chain is built from TRBV2 and TRBJ2-5; TRBD2 agrees at 8 bases. Germline CDR1 SNHLY, CDR2 FYNNEI. The V segment lost 4 bases and the J segment 2 bases; nucleotides outside the gene matches: 6. The CDR3 contains 15 residues. The CDR3 loop is CASSGQTSAQETQYF. The DNA of the CDR3 is TGTGCCAGCAGTGGTCAGACTAGCGCACAAGAGACCCAGTACTTC.